Only one count was recorded for the clone carrying this T cell receptor (beta chain). Per the study methods: Estimation of nucleated cell counts was performed using reference gene primer amplification. The method was immunoSEQ multiplex PCR; TCRdb's version includes in-frame clones alone and lacks a portion of them. Clonal size and the V and J genes are those of that table, whereas D and trimming came from the DNA. The sample has roughly 97,000 clones, about 89% seen once. The sample comes from a study of blood T cell repertoires in COVID-19. Overall study: COVID-19 samples from acute and convalescent phases originated in the United States, Italy and Spain. PBMCs, B-cell-depleted T cells, or T cells were the source of the cDNA or gDNA that made up the material.

V was clipped by 2 bases and J by 4 bases, with 18 bases between them. The CDR3 contains 16 residues. Germline V gives CDR1 SGHKS, CDR2 YYEKEE (reference sequence). The chain joins TRBV5-5 to TRBJ2-5; D is perhaps TRBD1 (6 bases). The TCR comes from a human donor in a cohort sampled during active COVID-19. The specimen sequenced was peripheral blood. The CDR3 sequence is CASSLNPQDRLETQYF. DNA for the CDR3: TGTGCCAGCAGCTTAAACCCTCAAGACAGGCTAGAGACCCAGTACTTC.